This T cell receptor (beta chain) is drawn from a study of Ad26.COV2.S vaccination and SARS-CoV-2 variants. Study at large: Once, or twice with 56 days between doses, Ad26.COV2.S was given intramuscularly. Study results and limitations: Vaccine recipients posted higher spike-specific TCR breadth than their placebo counterparts.

In the case of this clone: What it recognizes is unknown.

The table came from immunoSEQ multiplex PCR; TCRdb's copy has only in-frame clones and leaves some out. The sample holds 430,000 or so clones; about 91% are singletons and the top ten take approximately 2.5%. The CDR3 has 13 residues. Trimming removed 8 bases from V and 6 bases from J, with 17 bases in between. Germline V gives CDR1 MDHEN, CDR2 SYDVKM. The treatment: some 19 received Ad26.COV2.S at low or high dose, single or two shots; five or six received placebo; per-sample allocation not given. Day 63 following the first vaccine or placebo injection was when the samples were taken. The sample consisted of peripheral blood, taken in a trial of Ad26.COV2.S vaccine versus placebo. The sequence was obtained from a person aged 18-65 years who received the Ad26.COV2.S COVID-19 vaccine or a placebo. The chain uses TRBV28 and TRBJ2-7; D perhaps matches TRBD2 (7 bases). This chain's CDR3 is CASRAGGQFEQYF. The CDR3 nucleotides are TGTGCCAGCCGGGCCGGGGGGCAATTCGAGCAGTACTTC.